These 12 T cell receptor beta chains were all obtained from the same sample, sequenced in a study of blood T cell repertoires in COVID-19. Some clones are missing from TCRdb's copy, which holds only in-frame ones; the method was immunoSEQ multiplex PCR. Of more than 250,000 clones listed, roughly nine tenths are singletons. Material for sequencing was PBMCs or T cells enriched from blood (not recorded which). Receptors originate from a woman aged 40 to 55 who had recovered from COVID-19.

CDR3 region: CASSNRGGYGYTF. The CDR3 nucleotides read TGTGCCAGCAGCAACAGGGGCGGCTATGGCTACACCTTC. This chain connects TRBV12-3 or TRBV12-4 to TRBJ1-2; 7 bases fit TRBD1. CDR3 length equals 13 residues. The ends lost 6 bases at V and 4 bases at J; junction bases unmatched: 5.

The rearrangement uses TRBV5-5 and TRBJ2-7; 13 nucleotides match TRBD2. Germline V CDR1 and CDR2: SGHKS, YYEKEE (reference sequence). This CDR3 has 18 amino acids. V trimming: 4 bases; J trimming: 2 bases; junction bases outside the gene matches: 12. Here the CDR3 DNA reads TGTGCCAGCAGCCCCGAGGGGTGGGGACTAGCGGGAACCTACGAGCAGTACTTC. This translates into CASSPEGWGLAGTYEQYF.

This CDR3 reads CASSARGETQYF. For the CDR3, the DNA is TGTGCCAGTAGCGCTCGAGGGGAGACCCAGTACTTC. The rearrangement links TRBV19 to TRBJ2-5, with D perhaps matching TRBD2 (5 bases). V lost 6 bases and J 5 bases, leaving 10 bases between the germline ends. This CDR3 comprises 12 residues. Germline V gives CDR1 LNHDA, CDR2 SQIVND (reference sequence).

This sequence joins TRBV9 and TRBJ1-6; D may be TRBD1 (6 bases). Trimming took 3 bases from V and 0 from J, leaving 10 bases between them. This CDR3 contains 16 residues. The germline V gene encodes CDR1 SGDLS and CDR2 YYNGEE. The CDR3 DNA follows: TGTGCCAGCAGCGCTCAGGGGAGCTCCTATAATTCACCCCTCCACTTT. This translates into CASSAQGSSYNSPLHF.

CDR3 residues: CASSSPGSPYGYTF. CDR3 nucleotides: TGTGCCAGTAGTAGTCCAGGATCCCCCTATGGCTACACCTTC. V usage is TRBV19 and J usage is TRBJ1-2; no clear D. Germline V gene lookup returns CDR1 LNHDA and CDR2 SQIVND (reference sequence). The CDR3 is 14 amino acids. V shed 4 bases and J shed 4 bases, with 13 bases lying between them.

This sequence joins TRBV6-5 and TRBJ2-7, with D perhaps TRBD1 (5 bases). The CDR3 consists of 12 residues. From germline, CDR1 is MNHEY and CDR2 SVGAGI. Trimming took off 11 bases at V and 3 bases at J, with 14 bases between the two ends. CDR3 protein: CALKDTFYEQYF. DNA of the CDR3: TGTGCCCTCAAGGACACCTTCTACGAGCAGTACTTC.

This rearrangement joins TRBV27 to TRBJ1-2, with 9 bases aligning to TRBD1. The germline V gene encodes CDR1 MNHEY and CDR2 SMNVEV (reference sequence). Trimming removed 10 bases from V and 5 bases from J; junction bases left unmatched: 14. The CDR3 runs to 15 residues. CDR3 region: CATSLTTGGAYGYTF. The CDR3 nucleotides are TGTGCCACGTCACTCACTACAGGGGGCGCTTATGGCTACACCTTC.

V and J are TRBV2 and TRBJ1-4; 7 positions match TRBD1. The J segment lost 8 bases and the V segment lost 7 bases, leaving 10 bases of the junction unmatched. This CDR3 is 14 amino acids long. Germline V lookup: CDR1 SNHLY, CDR2 FYNNEI. The CDR3: CASKQGRGIEKLFF. DNA for the CDR3: TGTGCCAGCAAACAGGGCAGGGGGATAGAAAAACTGTTTTTT.

The genes are TRBV30 and TRBJ1-2, with 9 bases fitting TRBD1. Unmatched junction bases numbered 3, after V lost 3 bases and J lost 4 bases. Germline assignment: CDR1 GTSNPN and CDR2 SVGIG (reference sequence). There are 13 residues in the CDR3. The CDR3 spells CAWRETGGYGYTF. The CDR3 DNA reads as TGTGCCTGGAGGGAGACAGGGGGCTATGGCTACACCTTC.

This clone came up once. V and J are TRBV19 and TRBJ2-5; D is unresolved. The CDR3 runs 15 residues. Deletions cut 5 bases from V and 5 bases from J, with 18 bases between. Germline lookup yields CDR1 LNHDA and CDR2 SQIVND (reference sequence). CDR3 DNA sequence: TGTGCCAGTAGTTCCCCCTGGCCCAGGCAGGAGACCCAGTACTTC. Translation gives CASSSPWPRQETQYF.

This clone was detected a few times. The J gene is TRBJ2-2, the V gene TRBV3-1 (or the pseudogene TRBV3-2); a weak D match, TRBD2 (5 bases). The CDR3 runs to 16 residues. In germline, CDR1 is LGHDT, CDR2 YNNKEL (reference sequence). V lost 3 bases to trimming and J lost 4 bases, with 15 bases between them. CDR3 amino acids: CASSHPGRRSTGELFF. The CDR3 region has the DNA TGTGCCAGCAGCCACCCTGGACGGAGGTCCACCGGGGAGCTGTTTTTT.

This clone showed up just a few times. The chain recombines TRBV7-9 with TRBJ2-7; D perhaps matches TRBD2 (6 bases). The length of the CDR3 is 15 residues. From germline, CDR1 is SEHNR and CDR2 FQNEAQ (reference sequence). Trimming left V 5 bases short and J 2 bases short, with 16 bases between. CDR3 nucleotides: TGTGCCAGCAGCGATTCTACTAGCTCCCCCTACGAGCAGTACTTC. It encodes CASSDSTSSPYEQYF.